The 15 T cell receptor beta chains below come from one sample, sequenced in a study of blood T cell repertoires in COVID-19. Produced via immunoSEQ multiplex PCR; TCRdb's table is partial and in-frame only. The table includes roughly 220,000 clones, 70% to 90% detected once. The material sequenced was peripheral blood. These receptors came from a man of 80 years or more with acute or convalescent COVID-19.

This clone has just a few counts. The J gene is TRBJ1-1, the V gene TRBV4-1; 11 bases match TRBD1. From germline, CDR1 is MGHRA and CDR2 YSYEKL. Trimming removed 0 bases from V and 4 bases from J; junction bases left unmatched: 4. The CDR3 covers 16 residues. CDR3 region: CASSQDSGTGGTEAFF. CDR3 in DNA: TGCGCCAGCAGCCAAGATTCCGGGACAGGGGGCACTGAAGCTTTCTTT.

This sequence joins TRBV11-2 and TRBJ2-7; 9 bases agree with TRBD1. The CDR3 has 18 amino acids. Per germline, CDR1 SGHAT and CDR2 FQNNGV. The trim removed 1 base at V and 0 bases at J, leaving 10 bases unmatched. CDR3 DNA sequence: TGTGCCAGCAGCTTAGTAGCCGGACAGGGGCCTGACTCCTACGAGCAGTACTTC. It codes for CASSLVAGQGPDSYEQYF. The complete variable domain, with remaining parts taken from reference TRBV11-2 and TRBJ2-7, reads EAGVAQSPRYKIIEKRQSVAFWCNPISGHATLYWYQQILGQGPKLLIQFQNNGVVDDSQLPKDRFSAERLKGVDSTLKIQPAKLEDSAVYLCASSLVAGQGPDSYEQYFGPGTRLTVT.

Only one count was recorded for this clone. CDR3 DNA sequence: TGTGCCAGCAGCCATTACCTCACAGGGGGCGTGAGGAATGAGCAGTTCTTC. As protein: CASSHYLTGGVRNEQFF. The chain links TRBV3-1 (or the pseudogene TRBV3-2) to TRBJ2-1, with TRBD1 matching over 9 bases. The CDR3 consists of 17 residues. With 3 bases clipped from V and 7 bases from J, the junction kept 13 bases outside the gene matches. Germline V gives CDR1 LGHDT, CDR2 YNNKEL (reference sequence).

Note on this clone: The same CDR3 is also encoded by other DNA sequences in this sample. The V gene is TRBV3-1 (or the pseudogene TRBV3-2), the J gene TRBJ2-1; TRBD2 matches at 12 bases. The germline V gene has CDR1 LGHDT and CDR2 YNNKEL (reference sequence). Losses at the gene ends were 5 bases for V and 9 bases for J; bases not matched to a gene: 2. The CDR3 loop spans 13 amino acids. In nucleotides, the CDR3 is TGTGCCAGCAGCATACTAGCGGGGGGTGAGCAGTTCTTC. Its translation is CASSILAGGEQFF.

The chain joins TRBV3-1 (or the pseudogene TRBV3-2) to TRBJ1-2, with 8 positions matching TRBD1. With V trimmed by 0 bases and J by 6 bases, 9 bases remained unmatched. The germline V gene has CDR1 LGHDT and CDR2 YNNKEL (reference sequence). The CDR3 has 16 amino acids. The CDR3 loop is CASSQEVWAGGHGYTF. The CDR3 nucleotides read TGTGCCAGCAGCCAAGAGGTCTGGGCAGGGGGCCATGGCTACACCTTC.

The V gene is TRBV10-2, the J gene TRBJ1-2, with 11 bases that match TRBD1. The CDR3 is made up of 18 amino acids. V shed 0 bases and J 4 bases; nucleotides not matched to a gene: 10. The germline gives CDR1 WSHSY, CDR2 SAAADI. The CDR3 protein is CASSESTGQGAFVYGYTF. CDR3 nucleotide sequence: TGCGCCAGCAGTGAGTCCACAGGACAGGGGGCTTTCGTCTATGGCTACACCTTC.

In this sample, this clone turned up once. The chain uses TRBV27 and TRBJ1-5, with D unclear. The V end lost 3 bases, the J end lost 0 bases, and 6 bases lay between the germline ends. Germline CDR1 reads MNHEY; CDR2 reads SMNVEV (reference sequence). This CDR3 is built from 14 residues. CDR3 coding DNA: TGTGCCAGCAGTTTGAGAAGTAGCAATCAGCCCCAGCATTTT. Translation: CASSLRSSNQPQHF.

This clone was found once. V usage is TRBV27 and J usage is TRBJ2-3, with TRBD2 matching over 8 bases. CDR1 is MNHEY and CDR2 is SMNVEV in the germline V gene (reference sequence). The CDR3 has 14 amino acids. After removal of 6 bases from V and 4 bases from J, the junction contained 6 bases not matched to a gene. The CDR3 here is CASSPAGVADTQYF. For the CDR3, the DNA is TGTGCCAGCAGCCCAGCGGGAGTCGCAGATACGCAGTATTTT.

The chain combines TRBV4-1 with TRBJ2-3; D possibly corresponds to TRBD2 (6 bases). This CDR3 is built from 16 residues. The germline V gene has CDR1 MGHRA and CDR2 YSYEKL. Trimming took off 3 bases at V and 4 bases at J, with 17 bases between the two ends. Here the CDR3 DNA reads TGCGCCAGCAGCCAGACGATGACTAGTTATTCAGATACGCAGTATTTT. Protein sequence: CASSQTMTSYSDTQYF.

The gene calls are TRBV7-2 and TRBJ2-7, with 9 bases aligning to TRBD1. Germline V gene sequence: CDR1 SGHTA, CDR2 FQGNSA. With V trimmed by 0 bases and J by 3 bases, 0 bases remained unmatched. This CDR3 has 14 residues. The chain's CDR3 is CASSLAGQGYEQYF. The DNA of the CDR3 is TGTGCCAGCAGCTTAGCGGGACAGGGCTACGAGCAGTACTTC.

The chain carries TRBV18 and TRBJ2-5, with 7 positions matching TRBD2. The germline gives CDR1 KGHSH, CDR2 LQKENI. After removal of 5 bases from V and 2 bases from J, the junction contained 2 bases not matched to a gene. CDR3 length: 13 amino acids. In DNA form, the CDR3 reads TGTGCCAGCTCAACGGGACTACAAGAGACCCAGTACTTC. Its translation: CASSTGLQETQYF.

The chain carries TRBV28 and TRBJ2-4; 7 bases match TRBD2. This CDR3 contains 14 residues. Germline CDR1 and CDR2: MDHEN and SYDVKM. The J segment lost 7 bases and the V segment lost 4 bases, leaving 7 bases of the junction unmatched. Here the CDR3 DNA reads TGTGCCAGCAGTTCCCGGGGGGACTTGAACATTCAGTACTTC. Protein sequence: CASSSRGDLNIQYF.

This sequence joins TRBV4-3 and TRBJ1-5; D is undetermined. The CDR3 covers 19 residues. The germline gives CDR1 LGHNA, CDR2 YSLEER. Trimming cost V 3 bases and J 0 bases, with 21 bases left between them. The CDR3 loop reads CASSQVPGGTLGSNQPQHF. The CDR3 DNA reads TGCGCCAGCAGCCAGGTCCCAGGAGGAACCCTGGGTAGCAATCAGCCCCAGCATTTT.

V usage is TRBV11-2 and J usage is TRBJ2-7; D call uncertain. CDR3 length equals 15 residues. Germline values: CDR1 SGHAT, CDR2 FQNNGV. V lost 7 bases and J lost 2, with 18 bases in between. CDR3 region: CASNPSATSPYEQYF. CDR3 bases: TGTGCCAGCAACCCGTCGGCGACTTCTCCCTACGAGCAGTACTTC.

This clone was seen a few times. In nucleotides, the CDR3 is TGTGCCAGCAGTTTAAGGCCTAGCGGGAACCTCCCCCATGAGCAGTTCTTC. Translation gives CASSLRPSGNLPHEQFF. This chain links TRBV27 with TRBJ2-1; 9 bases align to TRBD2. Trimming removed 2 bases from V and 8 bases from J; junction bases left unmatched: 13. Germline V CDR1 and CDR2: MNHEY, SMNVEV (reference sequence). The CDR3 covers 17 residues.